The present T cell receptor beta chain was sequenced within a study of CD8 T cells in Susac syndrome. Random hexamers were used to reverse transcribe roughly 0.45 to 1 ug of RNA. TCRdb fed the immunoSEQ multiplex PCR reads into MiXCR, producing one record per CDR3 protein. This sample has some 220,000 distinct CDR3 sequences, with 95% found just once. This clonotype was sampled from a human donor with multiple sclerosis. The sequencing sample was made of CD4+ T cells from PBMCs.

CDR3 bases: TGTGCCAGCAGCCAAGGGGCCCCGCAATCCCCCAGACGCAATGAGCAGTTCTTC. Amino acids: CASSQGAPQSPRRNEQFF. The rearrangement uses TRBV3-1 and TRBJ2-1; D is unresolved. CDR3 length: 18 residues. V lost 1 base and J 6 bases, leaving 22 bases between the germline ends. The germline V gene has CDR1 LGHDT and CDR2 YNNKEL (reference sequence).